This TCR beta chain was retrieved from a study of cytomegalovirus exposure and HLA in healthy donors. Per germline, CDR1 SNHLY and CDR2 FYNNEI. The CDR3 runs 13 residues. Unmatched junction bases numbered 6, after V lost 10 bases and J lost 4 bases. The sample holds one count of this clone. Its cognate antigen is unknown. Study results and limitations: TCR beta chains associated with HLA were, in a later analysis, more clonally expanded than equally common others.

The primer mix had 60 Vbeta and 13 Jbeta primers. Sequencing was performed with immunoSEQ multiplex PCR; in TCRdb, only in-frame clones are kept and a portion is missing. The sample carries 85,000 to 100,000 clones, about 80% recorded once. This TCR derives from a female donor in good health and CMV-seropositive. The V gene is TRBV2, the J gene TRBJ1-1; 10 bases are a match to TRBD1. Sample: PBMCs. The CDR3 is CATHRDRGTEAFF. CDR3 nucleotides: TGTGCCACACACCGGGACAGGGGCACTGAAGCTTTCTTT.